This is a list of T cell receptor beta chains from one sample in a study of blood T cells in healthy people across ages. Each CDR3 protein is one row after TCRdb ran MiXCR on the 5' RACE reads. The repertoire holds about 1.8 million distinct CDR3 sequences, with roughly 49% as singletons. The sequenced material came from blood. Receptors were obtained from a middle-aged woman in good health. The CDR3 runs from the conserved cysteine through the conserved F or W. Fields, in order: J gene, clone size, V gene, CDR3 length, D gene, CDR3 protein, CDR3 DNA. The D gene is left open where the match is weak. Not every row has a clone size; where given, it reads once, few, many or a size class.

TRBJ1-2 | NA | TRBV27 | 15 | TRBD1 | CASSLETGERDGYTF | TGTGCCAGCAGTTTAGAAACAGGGGAACGTGATGGCTACACCTTC
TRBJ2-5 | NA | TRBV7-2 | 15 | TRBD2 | CASSRSGLAEETQYF | TGTGCCAGCAGCCGAAGCGGACTAGCGGAAGAGACCCAGTACTTC
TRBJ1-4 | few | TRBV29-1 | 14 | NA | CSVAGGPWNEKLFF | TGCAGCGTTGCGGGCGGACCCTGGAATGAAAAACTGTTTTTT
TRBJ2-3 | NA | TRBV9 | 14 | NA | CASSVVRGGDTQYF | TGTGCCAGCAGCGTCGTCAGGGGAGGAGATACGCAGTATTTT
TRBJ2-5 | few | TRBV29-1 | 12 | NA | CSGGHREETQYF | TGCAGCGGAGGACATCGGGAGGAGACCCAGTACTTC
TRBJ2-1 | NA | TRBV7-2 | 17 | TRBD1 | CASSLAPGTVVLNEQFF | TGTGCCAGCAGCTTAGCCCCCGGGACAGTAGTGTTGAATGAGCAGTTCTTC
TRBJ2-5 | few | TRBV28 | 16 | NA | CASIPRWDSSWETQYF | TGTGCCAGCATTCCCCGGTGGGACTCCTCTTGGGAGACCCAGTACTTC
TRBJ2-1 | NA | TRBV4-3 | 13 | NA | CASSQAGAAEQFF | TGCGCCAGCAGCCAAGCCGGGGCCGCTGAGCAGTTCTTC
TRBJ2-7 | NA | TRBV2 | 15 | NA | CASSEDREGGREQYF | TGTGCCAGCAGTGAGGACAGGGAGGGAGGGCGCGAGCAGTACTTC
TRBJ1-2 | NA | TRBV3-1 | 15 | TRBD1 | CASNRGQGPSYGYTF | TGTGCCAGCAACCGGGGACAGGGACCTTCTTATGGCTACACCTTC
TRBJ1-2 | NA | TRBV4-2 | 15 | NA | CASSQGSGGDYGYTF | TGTGCCAGCAGCCAAGGTAGTGGGGGAGACTATGGCTACACCTTC
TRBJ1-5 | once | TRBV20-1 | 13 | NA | CSVKDFSNQPQHF | TGCAGTGTCAAAGATTTTAGCAATCAGCCCCAGCATTTT
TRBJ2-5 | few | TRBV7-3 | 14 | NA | CASSLTAGMETQYF | TGTGCCAGCAGCTTAACCGCAGGAATGGAGACCCAGTACTTC
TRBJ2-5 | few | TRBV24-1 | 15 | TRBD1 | CATSDADRGRETQYF | TGTGCCACCAGTGATGCGGACAGGGGGCGAGAGACCCAGTACTTC
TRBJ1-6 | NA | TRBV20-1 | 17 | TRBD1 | CSARNRQGSSYNSPLHF | TGCAGTGCACGGAATCGACAGGGAAGCTCCTATAATTCACCCCTCCACTTT
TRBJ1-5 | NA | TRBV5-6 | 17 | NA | CASSIGRPTYSNQPQHF | TGTGCCAGCTCCATAGGGCGGCCGACGTATAGCAATCAGCCCCAGCATTTT
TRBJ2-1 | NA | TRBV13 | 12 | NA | CASSDTSSEQFF | TGTGCCAGCAGCGACACAAGTAGTGAGCAGTTCTTC
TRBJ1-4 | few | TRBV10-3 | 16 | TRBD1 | CATRDRVGSVDEKLFF | TGTGCCACCCGGGACAGGGTAGGATCGGTGGATGAAAAACTGTTTTTT
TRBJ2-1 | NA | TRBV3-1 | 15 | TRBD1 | CASSPNRGVYNEQFF | TGTGCCAGCAGCCCCAACAGGGGGGTTTACAATGAGCAGTTCTTC
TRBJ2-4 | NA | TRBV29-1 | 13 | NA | CSVLDGAKNIRYF | TGCAGCGTCTTGGACGGAGCCAAAAACATTCGGTACTTC
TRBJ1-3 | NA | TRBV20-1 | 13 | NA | CSASGRGGNTIYF | TGCAGTGCTAGTGGGCGCGGTGGAAACACCATATATTTT
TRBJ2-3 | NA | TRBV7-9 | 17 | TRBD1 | CASSWSPGQAETDTQYF | TGTGCCAGCAGCTGGAGCCCCGGACAGGCAGAGACAGATACGCAGTATTTT
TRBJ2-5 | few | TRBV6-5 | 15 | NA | CASRYQHGGIETQYF | TGTGCCAGCAGATACCAACACGGGGGAATTGAGACCCAGTACTTC
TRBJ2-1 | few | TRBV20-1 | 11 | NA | CSAKNYNEQFF | TGCAGTGCTAAGAACTACAATGAGCAGTTCTTC
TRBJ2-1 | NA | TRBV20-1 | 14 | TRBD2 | CSASGGAPYNEQFF | TGCAGTGCTAGCGGGGGGGCCCCCTACAATGAGCAGTTCTTC
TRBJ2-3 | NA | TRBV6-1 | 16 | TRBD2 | CASSAIAGVLTDTQYF | TGTGCCAGCAGTGCCATAGCGGGGGTACTCACAGATACGCAGTATTTT
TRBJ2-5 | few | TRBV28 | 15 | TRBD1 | CASSLTGQGTETQYF | TGTGCCAGCAGTTTGACGGGACAGGGTACGGAGACCCAGTACTTC
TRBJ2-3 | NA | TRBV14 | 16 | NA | CASSQYRGSVTDTQYF | TGTGCCAGCAGCCAGTACCGGGGCAGCGTCACAGATACGCAGTATTTT
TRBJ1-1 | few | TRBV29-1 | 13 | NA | CSVGGRSRTEAFF | TGCAGCGTTGGGGGGCGAAGTAGGACTGAAGCTTTCTTT
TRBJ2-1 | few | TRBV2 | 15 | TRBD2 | CASSGRERGYNEQFF | TGTGCCAGCAGTGGACGGGAGCGGGGGTACAATGAGCAGTTCTTC
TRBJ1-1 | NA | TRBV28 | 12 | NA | CASSFAFTEAFF | TGTGCCAGCAGTTTTGCTTTCACTGAAGCTTTCTTT
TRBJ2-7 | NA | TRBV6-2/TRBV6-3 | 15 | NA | CASRKGATGSYEQYF | TGTGCCAGCAGAAAAGGGGCAACAGGGTCCTACGAGCAGTACTTC
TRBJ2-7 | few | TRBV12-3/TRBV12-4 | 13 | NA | CASSRAMGYEQYF | TGTGCCAGCAGCCGCGCCATGGGCTACGAGCAGTACTTC
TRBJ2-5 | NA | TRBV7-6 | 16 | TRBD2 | CASSLGVPSGKETQYF | TGTGCCAGCAGCCTTGGGGTGCCTAGCGGAAAAGAGACCCAGTACTTC
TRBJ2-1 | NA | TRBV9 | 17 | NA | CASSGSWRSSSYNEQFF | TGTGCCAGCAGCGGTTCTTGGCGGTCCAGCTCCTACAATGAGCAGTTCTTC
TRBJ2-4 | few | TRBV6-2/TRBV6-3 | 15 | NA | CASSHSQGAKNIQYF | TGTGCCAGCAGTCACTCGCAGGGGGCCAAAAACATTCAGTACTTC
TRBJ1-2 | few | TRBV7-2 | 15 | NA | CASSLGGPSNYGYTF | TGTGCCAGCAGCTTAGGCGGGCCAAGTAACTATGGCTACACCTTC
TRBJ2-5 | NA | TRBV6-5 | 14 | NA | CASSYSVIQETQYF | TGTGCCAGCAGTTACTCGGTAATACAAGAGACCCAGTACTTC
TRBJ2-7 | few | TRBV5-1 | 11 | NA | CASSFGQEQYF | TGCGCCAGCAGCTTTGGACAGGAGCAGTACTTC
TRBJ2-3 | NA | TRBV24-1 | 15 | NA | CATSDRTELTDTQYF | TGTGCCACCAGTGACCGGACAGAACTCACAGATACGCAGTATTTT
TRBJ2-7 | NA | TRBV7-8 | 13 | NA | CASSVAPGDEQYF | TGTGCCAGCAGCGTAGCCCCTGGAGACGAGCAGTACTTC
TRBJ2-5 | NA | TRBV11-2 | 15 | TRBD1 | CASSVDRGSGETQYF | TGTGCCAGCAGCGTAGACAGGGGGAGTGGAGAGACCCAGTACTTC
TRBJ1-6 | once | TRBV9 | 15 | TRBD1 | CASNPIQGSLSPLHF | TGTGCCAGCAACCCCATACAGGGGAGTCTTTCACCCCTCCACTTT
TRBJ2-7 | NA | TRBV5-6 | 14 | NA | CASSSNRGGYEQYF | TGTGCCAGCAGCTCAAACAGGGGAGGATACGAGCAGTACTTC
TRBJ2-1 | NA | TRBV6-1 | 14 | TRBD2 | CASSQLADYNEQFF | TGTGCCAGCAGTCAACTAGCGGACTACAATGAGCAGTTCTTC
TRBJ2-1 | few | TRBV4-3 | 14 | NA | CASSQVRQNNEQFF | TGCGCCAGCAGCCAAGTACGGCAGAACAATGAGCAGTTCTTC